This TCR beta chain derives from a study of T-cell reconstitution after alpha-beta-depleted transplantation in children. General observations from the study: After transplant, high TCRbeta diversity at day 60 in some patients arose from surviving recipient T cells and thymic progenitors. Roughly two months post-transplant, alpha-beta T cells reportedly originated from several hundred graft clones that had expanded. T-cell numbers and diversity, one year after transplant, stemmed largely from T cells that were newly produced.

Preparing the TCRbeta library involved the use of unique molecular identifiers. MiXCR, run by TCRdb on the PCR reads, gives a single entry per CDR3 protein. The sample comprises about 640,000 distinct CDR3 sequences, around 13% of which are singletons, and approximately 2% rests with the top ten. In its sample, this clonotype was seen many times. The antigen remains undetermined. Germline V gives CDR1 MDHEN, CDR2 SYDVKM. V was pared by 5 bases and J by 5 bases, with 18 bases between. This CDR3 has 16 amino acids. V is TRBV28 and J is TRBJ1-4; D unresolved. The sample in question was PBMCs, mostly from graft donor cells, obtained 360 days after TCRalphabeta/CD19-depleted stem cell transplant. The clonotype comes from a male patient younger than 18 who had a stem cell transplant for acute myeloid leukemia, so the T cells may come from the graft donor. The CDR3 DNA sequence: TGTGCCAGCAGTCCACATGAAGGGAGGCGGAATGAAAAACTGTTTTTT. Amino acids: CASSPHEGRRNEKLFF.